The next 19 T cell receptor beta chains were all read from a single sample in a study of blood T cell repertoires in COVID-19. Method: immunoSEQ multiplex PCR; TCRdb's copy keeps in-frame clones and lacks some. In the table there are some 300,000 clones, roughly 91% of which are singletons. Source material: peripheral blood. All receptors derive from a woman younger than 45 with COVID-19, enrolled during active disease.

J is TRBJ2-1 and V is TRBV6-2 or TRBV6-3; the match to TRBD1 covers 9 bases. V was clipped by 0 bases and J by 10 bases; unmatched bases: 4. CDR1 is MNHEY and CDR2 is SVGEGT in the germline V gene. This CDR3 is built from 14 residues. The CDR3 DNA is TGTGCCAGCAGTTACTCGGGACAGGGAAACGAGCAGTTCTTC. Protein sequence: CASSYSGQGNEQFF.

This clone came up a few times. The chain links TRBV5-1 to TRBJ1-5; 8 bases fit TRBD1. The V gene end was trimmed by 0 bases and the J gene end by 4 bases; junction bases not matched to a gene: 3. CDR1 SGHRS and CDR2 YFSETQ come from the germline V gene. The CDR3 covers 15 residues. CDR3 residues: CASSLGQGPNQPQHF. In DNA, the CDR3 is TGCGCCAGCAGCTTGGGACAGGGGCCAAATCAGCCCCAGCATTTT.

The chain is built from TRBV3-1 (or the pseudogene TRBV3-2) and TRBJ1-2, with D hard to call. The germline gives CDR1 LGHDT, CDR2 YNNKEL (reference sequence). This CDR3 comprises 12 residues. Trimming left V 1 base short and J 6 bases short, with 6 bases between. CDR3 coding DNA: TGTGCCAGCAGCCAAGGAGGAGATGGCTACACCTTC. Translation: CASSQGGDGYTF.

This chain's CDR3 is CASSPSTLTASNTGELFF. The CDR3 DNA is TGTGCCAGCTCCCCGTCTACCTTGACAGCGTCGAACACCGGGGAGCTGTTTTTT. The J gene is TRBJ2-2, the V gene TRBV18; perhaps TRBD1 as D (5 bases). The CDR3 contains 18 residues. Trimming shortened V by 6 bases and J by 0 bases, and 20 bases separated the two germline ends. The germline CDR1 and CDR2 sequences are KGHSH and LQKENI.

The J gene is TRBJ2-5, the V gene TRBV10-3; weak D call: TRBD1 (5 bases). Trimming took 0 bases from V and 9 from J, leaving 23 bases between them. Germline CDR1 reads ENHRY; CDR2 reads SYGVKD. The length of the CDR3 is 17 residues. The CDR3 region is CAISESNEVVGARAQYF. CDR3 in DNA: TGTGCCATCAGTGAGTCGAACGAGGTGGTAGGGGCCAGGGCCCAGTACTTC.

This clone showed up just a few times. V and J are TRBV15 and TRBJ1-2; 8 positions match TRBD1. Trimming removed 1 base from V and 4 bases from J; junction bases left unmatched: 11. The germline V gene has CDR1 LNHNV and CDR2 YYDKDF (reference sequence). CDR3 length: 17 residues. The CDR3 here is CATSRAGDRSRGYGYTF. The DNA of the CDR3 is TGTGCCACCAGCAGAGCGGGGGACAGGTCCCGAGGCTATGGCTACACCTTC.

This clone was detected a few times. The chain employs TRBV7-8 and TRBJ2-7; the D is unclear. CDR3 length: 13 amino acids. CDR1 is SGHVS, CDR2 FQNEAQ, per germline. Trimming took 5 bases from V and 6 from J, leaving 14 bases between them. This chain's CDR3 is CASSREPIGEQYV. CDR3 nucleotide sequence: TGTGCCAGCAGCCGTGAACCGATCGGCGAGCAGTACGTC.

The chain recombines TRBV7-2 with TRBJ1-6; 8 bases agree with TRBD1. Germline-derived CDR1 and CDR2 are SGHTA and FQGNSA. Germline trimming cut 4 bases from V and 7 bases from J; bases unmatched to any gene: 6. The CDR3 is made up of 15 amino acids. This chain's CDR3 is CASSSMGQVNSPLHF. CDR3 DNA: TGTGCCAGCAGCTCCATGGGACAGGTCAATTCACCCCTCCACTTT.

V and J are TRBV24-1 and TRBJ2-3; maybe TRBD1 (6 bases). In germline, CDR1 is KGHDR, CDR2 SFDVKD. V was trimmed by 7 bases and J by 11 bases, leaving 12 bases between them. This CDR3 spans 11 amino acids. The CDR3 reads CATRDSLRQYF. CDR3 nucleotide sequence: TGTGCCACCAGGGACAGTTTACGGCAGTATTTT.

V is TRBV7-9 and J is TRBJ1-1; weak D call: TRBD1 (6 bases). Trimming removed 5 bases from V and 2 bases from J, with 12 bases in between. The V gene's germline CDR1 is SEHNR and CDR2 FQNEAQ (reference sequence). This CDR3 comprises 14 residues. The CDR3 region has the DNA TGTGCCAGCAGCGACAGGCACCCTAACACTGAAGCTTTCTTT. It specifies CASSDRHPNTEAFF. Complete variable domain (other parts from reference TRBV7-9 and TRBJ1-1): DTGVSQNPRHKITKRGQNVTFRCDPISEHNRLYWYRQTLGQGPEFLTYFQNEAQLEKSRLLSDRFSAERPKGSFSTLEIQRTEQGDSAMYLCASSDRHPNTEAFFGQGTRLTVV.

The chain links TRBV5-1 to TRBJ2-5; 11 bases line up with TRBD2. This CDR3 comprises 19 residues. Germline-derived CDR1 and CDR2 are SGHRS and YFSETQ. V lost 2 bases to trimming and J lost 0 bases; unmatched junction nucleotides: 12. CDR3: CASSFRRLAGRQYQETQYF. For the CDR3, the DNA is TGCGCCAGCAGCTTTAGAAGACTAGCGGGGCGGCAATACCAAGAGACCCAGTACTTC. Using reference TRBV5-1 and TRBJ2-5 for the parts outside the CDR3, the full variable domain is KAGVTQTPRYLIKTRGQQVTLSCSPISGHRSVSWYQQTPGQGLQFLFEYFSETQRNKGNFPGRFSGRQFSNSRSEMNVSTLELGDSALYLCASSFRRLAGRQYQETQYFGPGTRLLVL.

The chain combines TRBV19 with TRBJ2-3, with TRBD2 matching over 9 bases. The CDR3 runs 15 residues. The V gene's germline CDR1 is LNHDA and CDR2 SQIVND (reference sequence). The trim removed 2 bases at V and 6 bases at J, leaving 6 bases unmatched. In DNA form, the CDR3 reads TGTGCCAGTAGTATAACGTGGCTAGCGGGGGATACGCAGTATTTT. Protein sequence: CASSITWLAGDTQYF.

The chain joins TRBV5-6 to TRBJ2-1; D is perhaps TRBD1 (6 bases). V was cut by 0 bases and J by 14 bases, with 15 bases left in between. This CDR3 is 13 amino acids long. Germline V gene sequence: CDR1 SGHDT, CDR2 YYEEEE. CDR3 in DNA: TGTGCCAGCAGCTTGGGGACAGTATTTAGGGAGTTCTTC. Its protein product is CASSLGTVFREFF.

The genes are TRBV7-6 and TRBJ2-7; D gene ambiguous. CDR1 SGHVS and CDR2 FNYEAQ come from the germline V gene. The V gene lost 4 bases and the J gene lost 0 bases, with 10 bases spanning the gap. The CDR3 loop spans 14 amino acids. The CDR3 coding sequence is TGTGCCAGCAGCTCCACAGAGAGCTCCTACGAGCAGTACGTC. It encodes CASSSTESSYEQYV.

The rearrangement joins TRBV4-3 to TRBJ1-4; D gene ambiguous. Germline CDR1 and CDR2: LGHNA and YSLEER. The CDR3 is 15 residues long. With 0 bases removed from V and 4 bases from J, the gap between germline ends came to 9 bases. Here the CDR3 reads CASSQEPSLNEKLFF. CDR3 nucleotide sequence: TGCGCCAGCAGCCAAGAACCGAGCCTTAATGAAAAACTGTTTTTT.

J is TRBJ2-1 and V is TRBV19; weak D call: TRBD1 (6 bases). The CDR3 is 13 residues long. CDR1 is LNHDA, CDR2 SQIVND, per germline (reference sequence). Trimming took off 6 bases at V and 8 bases at J, with 14 bases between the two ends. The DNA for the CDR3 is TGTGCCAGTAGAAAACAGGGAAAGGATGAGCAGTTCTTC. Translation: CASRKQGKDEQFF.

This clone has just one count. The chain has TRBV21-1 and TRBJ2-1; the table gives TRBD1 as D, unverified against the DNA. TRBV21-1 is listed as a pseudogene. The CDR3 covers 16 residues. Here the CDR3 DNA reads TGTGCCAGCAGCAATCTCTTACAGGGCGGATACAATGAGCAGTTCTTC. Translation gives CASSNLLQGGYNEQFF.

This chain uses TRBV28 with TRBJ2-5; TRBD2 matches 9 bases. The CDR3 consists of 15 residues. With 3 bases clipped from V and 3 bases from J, the junction kept 5 bases outside the gene matches. Germline assignment: CDR1 MDHEN and CDR2 SYDVKM. Here the CDR3 DNA reads TGTGCCAGCAGTTTGGCTAGCGGGGAGGAAGAGACCCAGTACTTC. Its translation: CASSLASGEEETQYF.

The chain couples TRBV28 to TRBJ2-7, with D maybe TRBD1 (5 bases). The germline V gene has CDR1 MDHEN and CDR2 SYDVKM. CDR3 length equals 14 residues. The V end was cut by 1 base, the J end by 7 bases, with 14 bases between. The CDR3 nucleotides are TGTGCCAGCAGTTTATCCGCAGGGTTCCGGGAGCAGTACGTC. It is translated as CASSLSAGFREQYV.